The clone carrying this T cell receptor (beta chain) was seen repeatedly, ten times or more. The antigen is undetermined. The data were obtained in a study of breast tumors, draining lymph nodes, adjacent tissues. Whole-study results and caveats: The lymph node origin of tumor T cells was framed as consistent with a hypothesis, not demonstrated. Tumor and nontumor repertoires were significantly more similar in luminal-like than in basal-like breast cancer.

The lymph nodes were axillary draining lymph nodes from breast cancer patients. A single record per CDR3 protein comes from TCRdb applying MiXCR to the multiplex PCR reads. The sample shows tens of thousands of distinct CDR3 sequences, about 21% of them seen only once. Germline lookup yields CDR1 SGHVS and CDR2 FQNEAQ. Trimming removed 8 bases from V and 2 bases from J, with 34 bases in between. The CDR3 sequence is 20 residues long. The sequence was collected from a female donor with breast cancer. Some clones in this sample may be carry-over from other donors' samples. The chain is built from TRBV7-8 and TRBJ2-7; D may be TRBD1 or TRBD2 (7 bases each). Sequenced sample: axillary lymph node tissue. The CDR3 bases are TGTGCCAGCGTGGGGGGATTCGACAGGGCGAGGGGGGGAGGAACCTACGAGCAGTACTTC. Its protein product is CASVGGFDRARGGGTYEQYF.